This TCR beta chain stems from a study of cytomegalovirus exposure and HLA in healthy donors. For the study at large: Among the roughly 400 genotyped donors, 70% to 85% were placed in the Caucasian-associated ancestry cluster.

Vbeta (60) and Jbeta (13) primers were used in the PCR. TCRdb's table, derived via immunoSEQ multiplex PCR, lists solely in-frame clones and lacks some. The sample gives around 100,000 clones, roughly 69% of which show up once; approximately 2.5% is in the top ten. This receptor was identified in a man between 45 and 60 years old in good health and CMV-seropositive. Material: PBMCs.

Here the CDR3 DNA reads TGTGCCAGCTCACCCCAGTCGGGGGTTAACAATCAGCCCCAGCATTTT. Protein product: CASSPQSGVNNQPQHF. The chain links TRBV18 to TRBJ1-5, with D tentatively TRBD1 (5 bases). Germline lookup yields CDR1 KGHSH and CDR2 LQKENI. Trimming pared 3 bases from V and 3 bases from J, leaving 15 bases between. The CDR3 extends over 16 amino acids.